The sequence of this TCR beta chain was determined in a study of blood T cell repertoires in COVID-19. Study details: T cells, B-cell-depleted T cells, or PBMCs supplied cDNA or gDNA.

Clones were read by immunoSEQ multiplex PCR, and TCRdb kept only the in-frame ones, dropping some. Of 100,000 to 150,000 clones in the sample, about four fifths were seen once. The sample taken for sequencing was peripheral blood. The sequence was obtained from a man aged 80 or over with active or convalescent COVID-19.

This CDR3 is CASSDGSSNEKLFF. For the CDR3, the DNA is TGTGCCAGCAGTGACGGTAGCTCTAATGAAAAACTGTTTTTT. The rearrangement uses TRBV2 and TRBJ1-4; the D is unclear. V was shortened by 3 bases and J by 3 bases, with 8 bases between the two germline ends. The CDR3 is made up of 14 amino acids. The germline gives CDR1 SNHLY, CDR2 FYNNEI. Together with reference TRBV2 and TRBJ1-4, the CDR3 gives the full variable domain: EPEVTQTPSHQVTQMGQEVILRCVPISNHLYFYWYRQILGQKVEFLVSFYNNEISEKSEIFDDQFSVERPDGSNFTLKIRSTKLEDSAMYFCASSDGSSNEKLFFGSGTQLSVL.